The 30 T cell receptor beta chains reported below all come from one sample, sequenced in a study of CXCR3-negative and CXCR3-positive naive CD8 T cells. Whole-study findings and limits: For CXCR3-positive naive cells, TRB CDR3s were more hydrophobic than those of CXCR3-negative naive cells.

The antigens these receptors bind are not known. Libraries of TRB cDNA were made by 5' RACE and carried UMIs. TCRdb re-called the 5' RACE reads; one entry per CDR3 protein, DNA not given. This sample's table has about 150,000 distinct CDR3 sequences. The sequenced sample consisted of naive CXCR3+ CD8+ T cells from blood. Subset specified: CD45RO-CCR7+CD27+CD95- naive CD8+ T cells expressing CXCR3 (TNR3+). The origin of the receptors is a human donor in good health. Some clones in this sample may be carry-over from other donors' samples.

The J gene is TRBJ1-1, the V gene TRBV4-2. CDR1 is LGHNA, CDR2 YNFKEQ, per germline. The CDR3 totals 13 residues. CDR3 loop: CASSQDGNTEAFF.

The CDR3 loop reads CAKRGGINEKLFF. The chain combines TRBV5-7 with TRBJ1-4. TRBV5-7 is an ORF; its function is uncertain. The CDR3 runs 13 residues.

J is TRBJ1-1 and V is TRBV19. Germline-derived CDR1 and CDR2 are LNHDA and SQIVND (reference sequence). This CDR3 spans 12 amino acids. CDR3 in amino acids: CASSIGNTEAFF.

The V call is TRBV7-6, the J call TRBJ2-7; the TCRdb call, TRBD1, lacks DNA for checking. The V gene's germline CDR1 is SGHVS and CDR2 FNYEAQ. This CDR3 is 16 amino acids long. The CDR3 loop reads CASSLEGGTHSYEQYF.

The J gene is TRBJ2-1, the V gene TRBV28; the TCRdb call, TRBD1, lacks DNA for checking. Germline CDR1 MDHEN, CDR2 SYDVKM. CDR3 length equals 15 residues. CDR3 protein: CASSSQDTVYNEQFF.

The chain uses TRBV7-8 and TRBJ2-1; TCRdb outputs TRBD2, but without DNA this stays unchecked. Germline V lookup: CDR1 SGHVS, CDR2 FQNEAQ. The CDR3 has 14 residues. The CDR3 loop reads CASSQRAGYNEQFF.

The V call is TRBV12-3 or TRBV12-4, the J call TRBJ1-2; no DNA is available, so the TRBD1 call from TCRdb remains unchecked. The CDR3 has 14 residues. CDR3 amino acids: CASTPDRLNYGYTF.

J is TRBJ2-5 and V is TRBV5-4; TCRdb picks TRBD1, but there is no DNA to check that call. The CDR3 consists of 15 residues. Germline V gene sequence: CDR1 SGHNT, CDR2 YYREEE (reference sequence). The CDR3 loop is CASSPGQLVKETQYF. The full variable domain, rest sourced from reference TRBV5-4 and TRBJ2-5, is ETGVTQSPTHLIKTRGQQVTLRCSSQSGHNTVSWYQQALGQGPQFIFQYYREEENGRGNFPPRFSGLQFPNYSSELNVNALELDDSALYLCASSPGQLVKETQYFGPGTRLLVL.

The chain carries TRBV14 and TRBJ2-7. The germline gives CDR1 SGHDN, CDR2 FVKESK. The CDR3 runs to 15 residues. The CDR3 loop reads CASSHRLQSSYEQYF.

V and J are TRBV3-1 and TRBJ2-1; no DNA is available, so the TRBD2 call from TCRdb remains unchecked. CDR1 and CDR2 from the germline V gene are LGHDT and YNNKEL (reference sequence). This CDR3 has 16 residues. The CDR3 here is CASSQERWREIDEQFF.

CDR3 residues: CSARGDTAEQFF. The chain recombines TRBV20-1 with TRBJ2-1; TCRdb proposes TRBD1, but this gene call is untestable without DNA. The germline gives CDR1 DFQATT, CDR2 SNEGSKA (reference sequence). The CDR3 has 12 amino acids.

This sequence joins TRBV29-1 and TRBJ2-3. The CDR3 has 12 amino acids. Germline CDR1 and CDR2: SQVTM and ANQGSEA. CDR3 in amino acids: CSVDLGTDTQYF.

The gene calls are TRBV21-1 and TRBJ1-5; TCRdb names TRBD1, which stays unverified in the absence of DNA. TRBV21-1 is a pseudogene segment. CDR3 length: 13 amino acids. The CDR3 reads CAGLRSGDQPQHF.

This rearrangement joins TRBV7-9 to TRBJ2-2. The CDR3 runs 17 residues. Germline CDR1 SEHNR, CDR2 FQNEAQ (reference sequence). The CDR3 protein is CASSLVPGGTNTGELFF.

The chain is built from TRBV14 and TRBJ2-5. Germline values: CDR1 SGHDN, CDR2 FVKESK. The CDR3 is made up of 16 amino acids. CDR3 region: CASSQEAPIHSETQYF.

The chain has TRBV5-1 and TRBJ2-7; no DNA is available, so the TRBD1 call from TCRdb remains unchecked. The V gene's germline CDR1 is SGHRS and CDR2 YFSETQ. The CDR3 runs 14 residues. The CDR3 sequence is CASKWGLGTYEQYF.

The chain has TRBV4-3 and TRBJ2-7; TCRdb's assignment of TRBD1 cannot be checked, as there is no DNA. The CDR3 sequence is 15 residues long. Germline V gives CDR1 LGHNA, CDR2 YSLEER. The CDR3 region is CASSQEPTGSYGQYF.

J is TRBJ1-5 and V is TRBV6-6. The germline V gene has CDR1 MNHNY and CDR2 SVGAGI (reference sequence). CDR3 length equals 19 residues. CDR3 region: CASSYEPDSGIGSNQPQHF.

V usage is TRBV5-6 and J usage is TRBJ2-1; TCRdb picks TRBD1, but there is no DNA to check that call. The CDR3 has 12 amino acids. Germline assignment: CDR1 SGHDT and CDR2 YYEEEE. The CDR3: CASSLGNAGEVF.

The chain recombines TRBV20-1 with TRBJ2-7; TCRdb's D gene call, TRBD2, goes unchecked for lack of DNA. The CDR3 spans 18 residues. Looked up from germline, CDR1 is DFQATT and CDR2 is SNEGSKA (reference sequence). The CDR3 protein is CSARDRLLAGGPNREQYF.

The V and J genes are TRBV4-3 and TRBJ2-7; TCRdb outputs TRBD1, but without DNA this stays unchecked. The germline CDR1 and CDR2 sequences are LGHNA and YSLEER. The CDR3 contains 15 residues. The CDR3 here is CASSHGAGFPYEQYF.

The chain carries TRBV29-1 and TRBJ1-2. Germline loops: CDR1 SQVTM, CDR2 ANQGSEA. The CDR3 runs 11 residues. This CDR3 is CSVGPGGGYTF.

This sequence joins TRBV7-6 and TRBJ2-1; TCRdb's D call, TRBD1, is unchecked because there is no DNA. Looked up from germline, CDR1 is SGHVS and CDR2 is FNYEAQ. CDR3 size: 13 residues. The CDR3 sequence is CASSLGPANEQFF. Full variable domain (remainder filled in from reference TRBV7-6 and TRBJ2-1): GAGVSQSPRYKVTKRGQDVALRCDPISGHVSLYWYRQALGQGPEFLTYFNYEAQQDKSGLPNDRFSAERPEGSISTLTIQRTEQRDSAMYRCASSLGPANEQFFGPGTRLTVL.

This rearrangement joins TRBV3-1 to TRBJ2-6; TCRdb designates TRBD1, a call that cannot be tested without DNA. The CDR3 is 19 residues long. Germline CDR1 LGHDT, CDR2 YNNKEL (reference sequence). CDR3 in amino acids: CASSPGGGGASSGANVLTF.

V and J are TRBV5-1 and TRBJ2-2. Germline V lookup: CDR1 SGHRS, CDR2 YFSETQ. The CDR3 contains 13 residues. The CDR3 here is CASSFVGPGELFF. The full variable domain, its missing parts supplied by reference TRBV5-1 and TRBJ2-2, is KAGVTQTPRYLIKTRGQQVTLSCSPISGHRSVSWYQQTPGQGLQFLFEYFSETQRNKGNFPGRFSGRQFSNSRSEMNVSTLELGDSALYLCASSFVGPGELFFGEGSRLTVL.

The chain combines TRBV27 with TRBJ2-1; TCRdb's D call of TRBD2 is untestable without DNA. The CDR3 has 15 residues. Germline V gene lookup returns CDR1 MNHEY and CDR2 SMNVEV (reference sequence). The CDR3 loop reads CATQGAGGPGNEQFF.

The genes are TRBV7-9 and TRBJ2-2; TCRdb returns TRBD2, unconfirmable since there is no DNA. This CDR3 contains 18 residues. Germline values: CDR1 SEHNR, CDR2 FQNEAQ (reference sequence). This CDR3 reads CASSSTLTSSANTEELFF.

The V call is TRBV29-1, the J call TRBJ2-2; lacking DNA, the TRBD1 call made by TCRdb goes unchecked. CDR3 size: 12 residues. Germline V gives CDR1 SQVTM, CDR2 ANQGSEA. CDR3 residues: CSALGGTGELFF.

CDR3: CASSFQGAITEAFF. The J gene is TRBJ1-1, the V gene TRBV28; without DNA, the TCRdb call of TRBD1 cannot be checked. The CDR3 spans 14 residues. CDR1 is MDHEN and CDR2 is SYDVKM in the germline V gene.

The chain employs TRBV28 and TRBJ2-5; TCRdb picks TRBD1, but there is no DNA to check that call. CDR1 is MDHEN and CDR2 is SYDVKM in the germline V gene. This CDR3 spans 15 amino acids. The CDR3 spells CASSHQGYLRETQYF.